This TCR beta chain was observed in a study of CD8+ T cells in alopecia areata. Study context: Among treated patients, severity was scored by affected scalp area percentage.

This clone was seen only once. Germline V CDR1 and CDR2: PRHDT, FYEKMQ (reference sequence). CDR3 length equals 12 residues. Trimming took 0 bases from V and 10 from J, leaving 8 bases between them. Once RNA had been extracted, it was reverse transcribed into cDNA to act as the sequencing template. Clones were read by immunoSEQ multiplex PCR, and TCRdb kept only the in-frame ones, dropping some. The sample has more than 110,000 clones, about 51% seen once; the top ten hold 15% to 20%. Treatment defined: oral pan-JAK inhibitor, 5-10 mg twice daily. PBMCs served as the source from which CD4+ and CD8+ T cells were sorted.

The receptor's source is a human donor with alopecia areata. Sequenced material: CD8+ T cells sorted from blood, taken at week 4, from a patient treated with tofacitinib. The gene calls are TRBV13 and TRBJ2-3; D gene ambiguous. This chain's CDR3 is CASSLGDLAQYF. The CDR3 DNA sequence: TGTGCCAGCAGCTTAGGAGATTTGGCGCAGTATTTT.